The rows below give T cell receptor beta chains drawn from one sample of a study of Graves' ophthalmopathy and Graves' hyperthyroidism. TCRdb analysed the multiplex PCR reads with MiXCR anew, one entry per CDR3 protein. The sample includes about 740,000 distinct CDR3 sequences, approximately 40% of them seen just once. The material sequenced was peripheral blood. Receptor source: an adult man with Graves' ophthalmopathy. The CDR3 runs from the conserved cysteine through the conserved F or W. A D gene is named only where the DNA matches it firmly. Where a row states a size, it is once, few, many or the class of an expanded clone; other rows omit it.

j_gene | v_gene | abundance | d_gene | CDR3nt | CDR3aa
TRBJ2-7 | TRBV19 | few | - | TGTGCCAGTAGTTCCGCGGAGACGGTCGCCGAGCAGTACTTC | CASSSAETVAEQYF
TRBJ1-1 | TRBV7-9 | - | TRBD1 | TGTGCCAGCAGCACCAGGACAGGAATCCTTACGAACACTGAAGCTTTCTTT | CASSTRTGILTNTEAFF
TRBJ1-2 | TRBV24-1 | - | - | TGTGCCACCAGTGACGGAGACTCCTATGGCTACACCTTC | CATSDGDSYGYTF
TRBJ1-5 | TRBV12-3/TRBV12-4 | - | - | TGTGCCAGCAGAAAGGGGGGGGGGCAGCCCCAGCATTTT | CASRKGGGQPQHF
TRBJ1-5 | TRBV20-1 | few | - | TGCAGTGCTAGTCCCCTAGGGATGAGCAATCAGCCCCAGCATTTT | CSASPLGMSNQPQHF
TRBJ1-2 | TRBV2 | many | - | TGTGCCAGCAACAGCCTTAACTATGGCTACACCTTC | CASNSLNYGYTF
TRBJ1-1 | TRBV30 | - | - | TGTGCCTGGGTGGGTGAGAACACTGAAGCTTTCTTT | CAWVGENTEAFF
TRBJ1-1 | TRBV10-3 | few | - | TGTGCCAGCAGTTACTCGCAGGGCCGAACTGAAGCTTTCTTT | CASSYSQGRTEAFF
TRBJ1-2 | TRBV29-1 | few | - | TGCAGCTTAGGACAGTCTAACTATGGCTACACCTTC | CSLGQSNYGYTF
TRBJ1-2 | TRBV18 | few | - | TGTGCCAGCTCAGACCGCCTAAACTATGGCTACACCTTC | CASSDRLNYGYTF
TRBJ2-5 | TRBV24-1 | once | TRBD1 | TGTGCCACCAGAGGACAGGGACAAGAGACCCAGTACTTC | CATRGQGQETQYF
TRBJ1-2 | TRBV15 | - | TRBD1 | TGTGCCACCAGCAGCGTGGACAGGTTCTATGGCTACACCTTC | CATSSVDRFYGYTF
TRBJ1-3 | TRBV14 | - | - | TGCGCCAGCAGCTTGGGACTCCTCAGCTCTGGAAACACCATATATTTT | CASSLGLLSSGNTIYF
TRBJ2-2 | TRBV7-9 | few | - | TGCGCCAGCAGCCAAGACCCCGGTTTCCCGGGGGAGCTGTTTTTT | CASSQDPGFPGELFF
TRBJ1-5 | TRBV24-1 | few | - | TGTGCCAGCAGTTCCGAACAGGGATTGCTTCAGCCCCAGCATTTT | CASSSEQGLLQPQHF
TRBJ2-5 | TRBV9 | - | - | TGTGCCAGCAGCCAAACGAACCGGGACATACAGTACTTC | CASSQTNRDIQYF
TRBJ1-1 | TRBV7-6 | - | TRBD1 | TGTGCCAGCAGCTTAGCCCCCACAGGGGGCGCACGGGAAGCTTTCTTT | CASSLAPTGGAREAFF
TRBJ1-4 | TRBV11-2 | - | - | TGTGCCAGCAGCCAAGGGTCTGAAAAACTGTTTTTT | CASSQGSEKLFF
TRBJ1-1 | TRBV20-1 | many | - | TGCAGTGCTAGAGTGGGGGGGGTCGTCACTGAAGCTTTCTTT | CSARVGGVVTEAFF
TRBJ2-7 | TRBV7-9 | - | - | TGTGCCAGCAGCCAAGATCTGGCTAGCAGCTCCTACGAGCAGTACTTC | CASSQDLASSSYEQYF
TRBJ1-5 | TRBV20-1 | few | - | TGCAGTGCTGGGACAAGGTATCAGCCCCAGCATTTT | CSAGTRYQPQHF
TRBJ2-6 | TRBV5-1 | once | TRBD1 | TGCGCCAGCAGCGGGGGGGACAGGGTAGGTGGGGCCAACGTCCTGACTTTC | CASSGGDRVGGANVLTF
TRBJ2-5 | TRBV7-9 | - | - | TGTGCCAGCAGCTCGCCGTGGGCCCACCAAGAGACCCAGTACTTC | CASSSPWAHQETQYF
TRBJ1-2 | TRBV13 | many | - | TGTGCCAGCAGCTTTCTTATCAGTTCTAACTATGGCTACACCTTC | CASSFLISSNYGYTF